Listed below are T cell receptor beta chains from one sample, sequenced in a study of T cell responses to AZD1222 COVID-19 vaccine. The assay was immunoSEQ multiplex PCR, and TCRdb's table has in-frame clones only and misses some. The profile shows roughly 140,000 clones, roughly 88% of them singletons. Here the sequenced sample was peripheral blood, taken 28 days after the second AZD1222 dose. The origin of the receptors is an adult who received the AZD1222 COVID-19 vaccine. CDR3s include the opening cysteine and the closing phenylalanine or tryptophan. Fields, in order: J gene, V gene, D gene, clone size, CDR3 protein, CDR3 DNA. D genes are given only for firm matches. Not all rows give a size; the values are once, few, many and, for expanded clones, a class.

>TRBJ2-7|TRBV5-1|.|.
CASSLIPPNYEQYF
TGCGCCAGCAGCTTGATCCCGCCTAACTACGAGCAGTACTTC
>TRBJ1-6|TRBV4-3|.|.
CASSQDLGRVHSPLHF
TGCGCCAGCAGCCAAGATCTCGGCAGGGTTCATTCACCCCTCCACTTT
>TRBJ2-1|TRBV5-6|TRBD2|.
CASSYRGLAGILNYNEQFF
TGTGCCAGCAGCTACCGGGGACTAGCGGGGATCCTAAACTACAATGAGCAGTTCTTC
>TRBJ1-5|TRBV28|.|.
CASRPGAMEPQHF
TGTGCCAGCAGGCCGGGGGCGATGGAGCCCCAGCATTTT
>TRBJ1-3|TRBV4-3|TRBD1|.
CASSLTGTGNTIYF
TGCGCCAGCAGCCTGACAGGGACTGGAAACACCATATATTTT
>TRBJ1-1|TRBV11-2|.|.
CASSLDFGVLEAFF
TGTGCCAGCAGCTTAGATTTCGGGGTTCTAGAAGCTTTCTTT
>TRBJ2-1|TRBV5-8|.|.
CASSLVTDTYNEQFF
TGTGCCAGCAGCTTGGTCACTGATACCTACAATGAGCAGTTCTTC
>TRBJ1-2|TRBV7-9|.|.
CASSLMSGDYGYTF
TGTGCCAGCAGCTTAATGTCCGGGGACTATGGCTACACCTTC
>TRBJ1-2|TRBV7-2|.|.
CASSLDPGAGIGYTF
TGTGCCAGCAGCTTAGACCCAGGGGCAGGGATCGGCTACACCTTC
>TRBJ1-2|TRBV7-9|TRBD1|.
CASSLKAGGGYGYTF
TGTGCCAGCAGCTTAAAGGCAGGGGGCGGCTATGGCTACACCTTC
>TRBJ2-2|TRBV7-6|TRBD2|.
CASSLSRSGDGELFF
TGTGCCAGCAGCTTAAGTAGGAGCGGGGACGGGGAGCTGTTTTTT
>TRBJ1-5|TRBV7-3|.|.
CASSLKLGWWNQPQHF
TGTGCCAGCAGCTTAAAACTGGGTTGGTGGAATCAGCCCCAGCATTTT
>TRBJ2-1|TRBV27|TRBD2|.
CASRPQSSGGSYNEQFF
TGTGCCAGCAGACCCCAGAGCTCGGGGGGGTCTTACAATGAGCAGTTCTTC
>TRBJ2-1|TRBV12-3/TRBV12-4|.|.
CASSLRGGEQFF
TGTGCCAGCAGTTTGAGGGGGGGAGAGCAGTTCTTC
>TRBJ1-1|TRBV5-4|.|.
CASSLPGVGYTEAFF
TGTGCCAGCAGCTTGCCGGGGGTGGGGTACACTGAAGCTTTCTTT
>TRBJ2-1|TRBV5-1|.|.
CASSLEQGDWNEQFF
TGCGCCAGCAGCTTGGAACAAGGGGATTGGAATGAGCAGTTCTTC
>TRBJ1-1|TRBV19|.|once
CGSSLNTEAFF
TGTGGATCGTCCCTGAACACTGAAGCTTTCTTT
>TRBJ2-1|TRBV7-3|TRBD2|once
CASSLNRGGPAFF
TGTGCCAGCAGCTTAAACCGCGGGGGACCAGCGTTCTTC
>TRBJ2-1|TRBV30|.|.
CAWSVGRETQFF
TGTGCCTGGAGTGTCGGCCGGGAGACACAGTTCTTC
>TRBJ2-7|TRBV28|.|.
CASSLSQAGSEQYF
TGTGCCAGCAGTTTATCCCAGGCGGGCTCCGAGCAGTACTTC
>TRBJ1-2|TRBV10-2|TRBD1|.
CAGLTGDGYTF
TGCGCCGGACTCACAGGGGATGGCTACACCTTC
>TRBJ1-1|TRBV7-2|.|.
CASSLVLKRDTEAFF
TGTGCCAGCAGCTTAGTTCTGAAGAGGGACACTGAAGCTTTCTTT
>TRBJ1-4|TRBV30|.|.
CAWSSVGTPNEKLFF
TGTGCCTGGAGTAGTGTTGGGACCCCTAATGAAAAACTGTTTTTT
>TRBJ2-7|TRBV7-2|TRBD1|.
CASSLVTGEQYF
TGTGCCAGCAGCTTAGTGACAGGGGAGCAGTACTTC
>TRBJ1-5|TRBV2|TRBD1|.
CASSEAGQGRGSQPQHF
TGTGCCAGCAGTGAAGCCGGACAGGGAAGGGGTAGTCAGCCCCAGCATTTT
>TRBJ2-1|TRBV27|.|.
CASSLRSRTYNEQFF
TGTGCCAGCAGTTTGAGGAGCCGGACCTACAATGAGCAGTTCTTC
>TRBJ1-6|TRBV27|TRBD1|.
CASRRVPGQGGNSPLHF
TGTGCCAGCAGACGTGTTCCGGGACAGGGCGGCAATTCACCCCTCCACTTT
>TRBJ1-2|TRBV27|.|.
CASRVNAGGYGYTF
TGTGCCAGCCGGGTGAATGCCGGGGGCTATGGCTACACCTTC
>TRBJ1-2|TRBV24-1|.|.
CATSFGTGYGYTF
TGTGCCACCAGTTTTGGGACGGGATATGGCTACACCTTC
>TRBJ1-5|TRBV6-5|.|.
CASSPVRGGNQPQHF
TGTGCCAGCAGCCCCGTGAGAGGTGGCAATCAGCCCCAGCATTTT
>TRBJ2-3|TRBV4-1|.|.
CASSRGELGGDTQYF
TGCGCCAGCAGCCGCGGGGAATTAGGCGGAGATACGCAGTATTTT
>TRBJ2-5|TRBV18|TRBD2|.
CASSRSGRAETQYF
TGTGCCAGCTCCCGAAGCGGGAGGGCCGAGACCCAGTACTTC
>TRBJ1-3|TRBV6-1|.|.
CASSEGASLSGNTIYF
TGTGCCAGCAGTGAAGGGGCCAGTCTCTCTGGAAACACCATATATTTT
>TRBJ1-1|TRBV9|TRBD1|.
CASSATGGGSEAFF
TGTGCCAGCAGCGCCACAGGGGGCGGGTCTGAAGCTTTCTTT
>TRBJ2-7|TRBV11-2|.|few
CASSFPSWQGAYEQYF
TGTGCCAGCAGCTTTCCCAGCTGGCAGGGCGCCTACGAGCAGTACTTC
>TRBJ2-6|TRBV5-8|.|.
CASSLGRASVSGANVLTF
TGTGCCAGCAGCTTGGGTCGGGCTTCTGTCTCTGGGGCCAACGTCCTGACTTTC
>TRBJ2-6|TRBV7-8|.|once
CASSLAEKAGGRSGANVLTF
TGTGCCAGCAGCTTAGCTGAGAAGGCAGGAGGTCGCTCTGGGGCCAACGTCCTGACTTTC
>TRBJ2-1|TRBV28|TRBD2|.
CASSPLAVTYNEQFF
TGTGCCAGCAGCCCACTAGCGGTAACTTACAATGAGCAGTTCTTC
>TRBJ1-5|TRBV5-6|.|.
CASSLGRVDQPQHF
TGTGCCAGCAGCTTGGGCCGGGTCGATCAGCCCCAGCATTTT